This entry describes one T cell receptor (beta chain). The antigen is not known. Germline CDR1 MGHRA, CDR2 YSYEKL. V lost 3 bases and J 6 bases, leaving 22 bases between the germline ends. This CDR3 is 17 amino acids long. Clones were sequenced by immunoSEQ multiplex PCR, and TCRdb holds only the in-frame ones, with some missing. The sample contains approximately 77,000 clones, more than 90% of which appear only once. The data were obtained in a study of T cell responses to AZD1222 COVID-19 vaccine. Study results and limitations: Seropositive status at baseline applied to only five or six AZD1222 recipients.

The sample here was peripheral blood, taken 28 days after the second AZD1222 dose. The source is an adult who received the AZD1222 COVID-19 vaccine. The chain couples TRBV4-1 to TRBJ2-3; D tentatively reads TRBD1 or TRBD2 (5 bases each). CDR3: CASSQGGPGPPGDTQYF. The CDR3, as DNA: TGCGCCAGCAGCCAGGGTGGTCCGGGACCCCCGGGTGATACGCAGTATTTT.